This TCR beta chain derives from a study of T cell responses to AZD1222 COVID-19 vaccine. For the study at large: Combined were second doses at about 4 or about 12 weeks.

With respect to this clone: Its target is unknown.

The CDR3 contains 14 residues. The V end lost 9 bases, the J end lost 4 bases, and 19 bases lay between the germline ends. Germline values: CDR1 SGHTA, CDR2 FQGNSA. Broader study findings: CD4 TCRs associated with vaccination spanned spike, dominating at 160-218 and 743-854. Donors skewed white British and female; clonal diversity was possibly underestimated.

Generated by immunoSEQ multiplex PCR, the TCRdb table keeps only in-frame clones and is missing some. The data show 140,000 to 150,000 clones, with about nine tenths seen just once and about 14% held by the top ten. The V gene is TRBV7-2, the J gene TRBJ2-7; weak D call: TRBD2 (7 bases). The clonotype comes from an adult in good health. The starting material was peripheral blood, obtained on day 0 of AZD1222 vaccination. The chain's CDR3 is CASAPGGPLYEQYF. The CDR3 nucleotides are TGTGCCAGTGCACCCGGGGGGCCTCTTTACGAGCAGTACTTC.